The clone carrying this TCR beta chain was found a few times. The antigen remains undetermined. Gene names refer to mouse genes. The sequenced fragment ends 1 residue before the CDR3 boundary, so the rest is inferred from the germline J gene. This sample was taken from a study of tissue T cells after allogeneic stem cell transplantation. General study findings and limits: Motif-based clustering found tissue-specific repertoire signatures shared across patients, though few clones were shared.

TCRdb keeps only in-frame clones here, not all; method: immunoSEQ multiplex PCR. The data hold over 7,000 clones, with 35% to 40% observed a single time. The time point is: mouse harvest day 14 after allogeneic transplant. Each mouse received 10^7 T-cell-depleted marrow cells plus 10^6 splenic CD5+ T cells by tail vein. Trimming left V 3 bases short and J 4 bases short, with 12 bases between. This CDR3 has 13 amino acids. CDR1 and CDR2 from the germline V gene are GKSSPN and SITVG. Sequenced: skin. The clonotype was recovered from a female BALB/c mouse given C57BL/6 T cells with graft-versus-host disease after an allogeneic hematopoietic cell transplant. J is TRBJ1-2 and V is TRBV31; tentative D call: TRBD1 (5 bases). The CDR3 here is CAWSAGRGSDYTF. The sequenced part of the CDR3 DNA is TGTGCCTGGAGCGCAGGGAGGGGCTCCGACTACACC.